This entry features one T cell receptor (beta chain) sequence. Its antigen remains unidentified. This specimen belongs to a study of beta chain features in type 1 diabetes. Naive, central memory, regulatory and stem cell-like memory cells within the CD4+ compartment were sorted using CD45RO/CCR7/CD25/CD127/CD95/CD27. Sequenced material consisted of expressed TCRB transcripts (all of the isolated RNA was reverse transcribed). Generated by immunoSEQ multiplex PCR, the TCRdb table keeps only in-frame clones and is missing some. The top ten hold about 2% of the sample, which has tens of thousands of clones, approximately 70% seen once. The study's findings and limits: Type 1 diabetes patients had moderately but significantly shorter TCRB CDR3s in all four CD4+ subsets.

There are 12 residues in the CDR3. J lost 11 bases, V lost 0 bases, and 3 bases had no gene match. Per the germline V gene, CDR1 is SGHNT and CDR2 is YYREEE (reference sequence). This sequence was found in a young woman with type 1 diabetes. The V call is TRBV5-4, the J call TRBJ2-7; TRBD1 matches 9 bases. Source material: Tregs from blood. The CDR3 DNA follows: TGTGCCAGCAGCTTGGAGACAGGGGGAGAGTACTTC. Translated: CASSLETGGEYF.